This T cell receptor beta chain was sequenced for a study of blood T cell repertoires in COVID-19. Study context: Acute and convalescent COVID-19 specimens originated in the United States, Italy and Spain. T cells, B-cell-depleted T cells, or PBMCs supplied cDNA or gDNA.

Using immunoSEQ multiplex PCR, the repertoire was profiled, and TCRdb retains in-frame clones only, with some absent. The sample consists of over 200,000 clones, 88% of them appearing once. This CDR3 is 15 amino acids long. Trimming at V came to 1 base and at J to 7 bases, leaving 5 bases not matched to a gene. Germline values: CDR1 LNHDA, CDR2 SQIVND (reference sequence). The chain carries TRBV19 and TRBJ1-4, with 8 positions matching TRBD1. The specimen was peripheral blood. The TCR sequence derives from a human donor in a cohort sampled during active COVID-19. The CDR3 DNA follows: TGTGCCAGTAGTATAGTAGGACAGGGTAGTGAAAAACTGTTTTTT. It translates to CASSIVGQGSEKLFF.